This TCR beta chain was identified during a study of shared clonotypes between healthy human individuals. Study-wide points: Shared across several donors were roughly 5% of the naive CD4 clonotypes.

CDR1 and CDR2 (germline): MNHEY, SMNVEV (reference sequence). V lost 3 bases, J lost 3 bases, and 17 bases lay in between. The CDR3 spans 16 residues. Assay: immunoSEQ multiplex PCR; the TCRdb copy retains only in-frame clones and omits some. The top ten clones hold roughly 0.83% of a sample with approximately 1,000,000 clones, 60% to 80% of them seen once. Naive CD45RA+ and memory CD45RA-negative subsets were split from CD4+ cells. Turning to this clone: Its antigen is currently unknown.

Sequencing was carried out using memory CD4+ T cells from PBMCs. Subset specified: CD45RA-negative fraction. This clonotype was sampled from a man between 18 and 29 years old in good health. Some clones in this sample may be carry-over from other donors' samples. V usage is TRBV27 and J usage is TRBJ1-2; no clear D. CDR3 loop: CASSFKPILSHYGYTF. The CDR3 region has the DNA TGTGCCAGCAGTTTTAAGCCGATCCTGAGTCACTATGGCTACACCTTC.